This entry is about one TCR beta chain. Its antigen is undetermined. These data belong to a study of cytomegalovirus exposure and HLA in healthy donors. Here immunoSEQ multiplex PCR was the method, and the copy in TCRdb shows in-frame clones only, minus some. The sample yields 250,000 to 350,000 clones, 88% seen once. The length of the CDR3 is 14 residues. V was clipped by 4 bases and J by 8 bases; unmatched bases: 7. Germline V gene lookup returns CDR1 SGHRS and CDR2 YFSETQ. Study-wide results and limits: A classifier reportedly called cytomegalovirus status with high sensitivity and specificity. Rare TCR sequences dominated, though some public TCRs recurred in many donors.

The origin of this receptor is a man younger than 45 in good health and CMV-seronegative. Sequenced: PBMCs. The rearrangement joins TRBV5-1 to TRBJ1-4; 8 nucleotides line up with TRBD1. In nucleotides, the CDR3 is TGCGCCAGCAGCACGTCAGGGGGCGAGGAAAAACTGTTTTTT. Translation: CASSTSGGEEKLFF.